This T cell receptor beta chain is drawn from a study of human T cells and chemical hapten exposure. Study in general: For sensitization, 2% DPC was applied to a roughly 2 cm by roughly 2 cm patch of upper inner arm skin. The study enrolled mostly female patients with alopecia areata, totalis or universalis. Study-wide findings and caveats: Expanded TCRs showed more large CDR3 clusters than pre-sensitization or healthy control sets.

Germline loops: CDR1 LGHNA, CDR2 YNFKEQ. With 0 bases removed from V and 4 bases from J, the gap between germline ends came to 14 bases. The CDR3 contains 16 residues. One entry per CDR3 protein results from TCRdb running MiXCR on the RACE reads. Among a few hundred thousand distinct CDR3 sequences listed, 4.5% to 5.5% were seen once. This clonotype was seen ten or more times. Its antigen remains unidentified. Time point meaning: pre-sensitization, week 0. Treatment meaning: therapeutic diphenylcyclopropenone sensitization with weekly scalp DPC. The origin of this receptor is a woman aged 18-29 years with alopecia areata. Some clones in this sample may be carry-over from other donors' samples. The V call is TRBV4-2, the J call TRBJ2-3; a possible D gene is TRBD1 (5 bases). The material sequenced was whole blood, taken in connection with sensitization to the hapten diphenylcyclopropenone (DPC). The CDR3 reads CASSQEASLGADTQYF. In DNA form, the CDR3 reads TGTGCCAGCAGCCAAGAAGCGTCGTTAGGGGCAGATACGCAGTATTTT.